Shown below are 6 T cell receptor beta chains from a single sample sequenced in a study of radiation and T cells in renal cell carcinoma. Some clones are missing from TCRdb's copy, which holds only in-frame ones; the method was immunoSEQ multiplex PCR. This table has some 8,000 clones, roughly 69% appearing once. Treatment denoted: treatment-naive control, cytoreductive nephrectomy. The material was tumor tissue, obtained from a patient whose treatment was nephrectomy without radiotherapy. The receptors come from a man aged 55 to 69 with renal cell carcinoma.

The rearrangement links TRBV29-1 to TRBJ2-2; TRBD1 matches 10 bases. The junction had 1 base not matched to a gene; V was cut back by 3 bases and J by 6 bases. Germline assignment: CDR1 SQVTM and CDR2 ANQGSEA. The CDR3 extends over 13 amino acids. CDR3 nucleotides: TGCAGCGTTGAGGGACAGGGGCCCGGGGAGCTGTTTTTT. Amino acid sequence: CSVEGQGPGELFF.

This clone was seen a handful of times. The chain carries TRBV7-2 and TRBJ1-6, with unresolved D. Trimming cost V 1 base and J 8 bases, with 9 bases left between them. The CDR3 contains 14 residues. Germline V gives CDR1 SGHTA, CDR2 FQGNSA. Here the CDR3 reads CASSLDPGYSPLHF. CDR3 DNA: TGTGCCAGCAGCTTAGATCCTGGGTATTCACCCCTCCACTTT.

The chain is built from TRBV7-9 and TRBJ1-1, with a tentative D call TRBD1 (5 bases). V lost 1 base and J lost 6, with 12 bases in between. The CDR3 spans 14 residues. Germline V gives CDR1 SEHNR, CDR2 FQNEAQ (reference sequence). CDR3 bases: TGTGCCAGCAGCTTAGTAGACAGATGGCCTGAAGCTTTCTTT. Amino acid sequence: CASSLVDRWPEAFF.

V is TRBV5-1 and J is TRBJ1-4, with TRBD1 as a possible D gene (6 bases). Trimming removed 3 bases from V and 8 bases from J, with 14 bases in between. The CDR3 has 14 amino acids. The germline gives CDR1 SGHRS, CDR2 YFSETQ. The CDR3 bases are TGCGCCAGCAGCTCCGGGACATTAGAGGAAAAACTGTTTTTT. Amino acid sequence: CASSSGTLEEKLFF.

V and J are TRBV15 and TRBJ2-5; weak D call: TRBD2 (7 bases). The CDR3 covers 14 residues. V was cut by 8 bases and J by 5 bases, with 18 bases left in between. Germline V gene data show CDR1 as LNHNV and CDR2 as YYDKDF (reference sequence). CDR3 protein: CATSVGGREETQYF. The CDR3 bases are TGTGCCACCTCCGTCGGGGGGCGGGAGGAGACCCAGTACTTC.

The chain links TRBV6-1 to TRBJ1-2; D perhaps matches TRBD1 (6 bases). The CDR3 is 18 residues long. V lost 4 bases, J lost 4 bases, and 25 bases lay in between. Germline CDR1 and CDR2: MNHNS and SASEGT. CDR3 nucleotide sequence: TGTGCCAGCAGTGGGCATGGTGGGGGCGAGAGAATTATCTATGGCTACACCTTC. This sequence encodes CASSGHGGGERIIYGYTF.